These 4 T cell receptor beta chains were all obtained from the same sample, sequenced in a study of blood T cell repertoires in COVID-19. Method: immunoSEQ multiplex PCR; TCRdb's copy keeps in-frame clones and lacks some. This sample has some 53,000 clones, with 85% to 90% found just once. The sample consisted of peripheral blood. These receptor sequences come from a man in his 70s with acute or convalescent COVID-19.

The sample holds one count of this clone. The chain is built from TRBV29-1 and TRBJ2-6; tentative D call: TRBD1 (6 bases). The length of the CDR3 is 16 residues. Germline V gives CDR1 SQVTM, CDR2 ANQGSEA. The germline V and J ends were trimmed by 6 bases and 0 bases, with 15 bases remaining between them. CDR3 sequence: CSVLWDTSSGANVLTF. The CDR3 coding sequence is TGCAGCGTCCTCTGGGACACGAGCTCTGGGGCCAACGTCCTGACTTTC.

The J gene is TRBJ1-6, the V gene TRBV18; TRBD1 matches at 9 bases. Germline V CDR1 and CDR2: KGHSH, LQKENI. This CDR3 has 15 residues. Trimming removed 2 bases from V and 10 bases from J; junction bases left unmatched: 6. The CDR3 sequence: CASSPGGQGQSPLHF. CDR3 sequence (DNA): TGTGCCAGCTCACCAGGGGGACAGGGTCAGTCACCCCTCCACTTT.

The J gene is TRBJ1-2, the V gene TRBV19, with 11 bases identical to TRBD1. The CDR3 sequence is 15 residues long. V trimming: 3 bases; J trimming: 6 bases; junction bases outside the gene matches: 6. CDR1 LNHDA and CDR2 SQIVND come from the germline V gene (reference sequence). CDR3 region: CASSIVLDRGHGYTF. In DNA, the CDR3 is TGTGCCAGTAGTATTGTATTGGACAGGGGGCATGGCTACACCTTC. Looking up the rest from reference TRBV19 and TRBJ1-2 gives the full variable domain: DGGITQSPKYLFRKEGQNVTLSCEQNLNHDAMYWYRQDPGQGLRLIYYSQIVNDFQKGDIAEGYSVSREKKESFPLTVTSAQKNPTAFYLCASSIVLDRGHGYTFGSGTRLTVV.

The chain is built from TRBV2 and TRBJ2-1, with a weak D call TRBD2 (5 bases). Trimming removed 7 bases at V and 8 bases at J, with 6 bases between. CDR1 is SNHLY, CDR2 FYNNEI, per germline. There are 10 residues in the CDR3. The CDR3 loop reads CASMRDEQFF. CDR3 nucleotide sequence: TGTGCCAGCATGCGGGATGAGCAGTTCTTC.